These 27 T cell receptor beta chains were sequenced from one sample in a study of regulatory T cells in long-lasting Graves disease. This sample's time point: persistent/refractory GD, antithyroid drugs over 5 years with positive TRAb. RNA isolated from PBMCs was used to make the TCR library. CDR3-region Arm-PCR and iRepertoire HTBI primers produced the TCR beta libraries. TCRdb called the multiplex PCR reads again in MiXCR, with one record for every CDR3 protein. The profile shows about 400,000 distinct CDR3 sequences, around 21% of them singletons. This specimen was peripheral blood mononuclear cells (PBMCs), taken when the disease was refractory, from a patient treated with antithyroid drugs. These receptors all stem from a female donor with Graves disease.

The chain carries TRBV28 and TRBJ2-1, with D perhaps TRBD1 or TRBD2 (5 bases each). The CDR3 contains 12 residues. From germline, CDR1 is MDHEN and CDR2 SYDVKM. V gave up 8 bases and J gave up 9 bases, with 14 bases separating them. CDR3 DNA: TGTGCCAGCGGCCCGCCGGGGACTGAGCAGTTCTTC. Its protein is CASGPPGTEQFF. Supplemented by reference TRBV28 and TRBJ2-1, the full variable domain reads DVKVTQSSRYLVKRTGEKVFLECVQDMDHENMFWYRQDPGLGLRLIYFSYDVKMKEKGDIPEGYSVSREKKERFSLILESASTNQTSMYLCASGPPGTEQFFGPGTRLTVL.

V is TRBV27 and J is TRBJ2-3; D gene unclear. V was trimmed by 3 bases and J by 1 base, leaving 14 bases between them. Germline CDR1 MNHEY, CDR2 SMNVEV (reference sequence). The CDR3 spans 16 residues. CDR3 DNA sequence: TGTGCCAGCAGTTTGATAAATGGAAGAGGCACAGATACGCAGTATTTT. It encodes CASSLINGRGTDTQYF.

CDR3 in amino acids: CASRGLGGTGELFF. CDR3 nucleotide sequence: TGTGCCAGCAGAGGTCTGGGGGGAACCGGGGAGCTGTTTTTT. V and J are TRBV6-2 or TRBV6-3 and TRBJ2-2; TRBD2 might be the D (6 bases). V was clipped by 6 bases and J by 5 bases, with 13 bases between them. Germline V gene sequence: CDR1 MNHEY, CDR2 SVGEGT. This CDR3 region has 14 residues.

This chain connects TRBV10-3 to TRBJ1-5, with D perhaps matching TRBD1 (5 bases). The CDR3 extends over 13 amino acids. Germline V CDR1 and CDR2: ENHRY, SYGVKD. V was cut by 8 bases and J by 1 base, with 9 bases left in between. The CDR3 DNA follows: TGTGCCATCGGGGGGGGGAGCAATCAGCCCCAGCATTTT. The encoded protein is CAIGGGSNQPQHF.

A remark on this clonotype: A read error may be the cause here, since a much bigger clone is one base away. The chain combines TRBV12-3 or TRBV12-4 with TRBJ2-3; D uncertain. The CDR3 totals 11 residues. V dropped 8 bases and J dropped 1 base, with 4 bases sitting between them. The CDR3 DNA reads TGTGCCAGCGGCCGCACAGATACGCAGTATTTT. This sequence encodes CASGRTDTQYF.

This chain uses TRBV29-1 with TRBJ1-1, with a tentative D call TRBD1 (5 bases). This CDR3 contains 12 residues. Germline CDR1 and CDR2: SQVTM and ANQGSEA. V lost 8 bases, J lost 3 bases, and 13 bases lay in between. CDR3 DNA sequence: TGCAGCCTCAGGGAATCACACACTGAAGCTTTCTTT. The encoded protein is CSLRESHTEAFF.

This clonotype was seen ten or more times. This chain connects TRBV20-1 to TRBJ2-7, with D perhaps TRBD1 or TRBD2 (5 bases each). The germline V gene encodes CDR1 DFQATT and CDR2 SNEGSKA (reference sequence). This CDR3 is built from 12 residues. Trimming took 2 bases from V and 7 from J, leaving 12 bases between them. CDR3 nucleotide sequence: TGCAGTGCTAGACGCAGGGAGAGAGAGCAGTACTTC. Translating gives CSARRREREQYF.

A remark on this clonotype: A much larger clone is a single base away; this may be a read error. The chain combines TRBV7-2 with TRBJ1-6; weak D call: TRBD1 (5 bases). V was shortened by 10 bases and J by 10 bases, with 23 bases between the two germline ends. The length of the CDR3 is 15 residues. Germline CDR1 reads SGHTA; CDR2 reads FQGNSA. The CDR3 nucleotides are TGTGCCAACAGTCCCCGGGACCCGGAATACTCACCCCTCCACTTT. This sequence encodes CANSPRDPEYSPLHF.

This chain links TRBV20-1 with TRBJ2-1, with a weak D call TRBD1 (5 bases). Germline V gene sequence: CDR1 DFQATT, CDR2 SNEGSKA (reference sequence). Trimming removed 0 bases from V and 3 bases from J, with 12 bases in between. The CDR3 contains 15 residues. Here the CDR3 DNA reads TGCAGTGCTAGAGACTACAGGAGCCTCTACAATGAGCAGTTCTTC. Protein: CSARDYRSLYNEQFF.

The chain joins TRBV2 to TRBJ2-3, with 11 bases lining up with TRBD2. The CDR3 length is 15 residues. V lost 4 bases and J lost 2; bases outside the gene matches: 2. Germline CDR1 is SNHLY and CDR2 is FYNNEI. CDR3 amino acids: CASSGLAGNTDTQYF. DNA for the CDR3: TGTGCCAGCAGTGGACTAGCGGGGAACACAGATACGCAGTATTTT.

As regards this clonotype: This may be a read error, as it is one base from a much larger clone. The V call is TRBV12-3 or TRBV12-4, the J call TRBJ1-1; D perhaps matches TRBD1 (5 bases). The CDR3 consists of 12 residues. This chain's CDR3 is CPSSFGGSEAFF. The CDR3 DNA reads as TGTCCCAGCAGTTTCGGGGGATCTGAAGCTTTCTTT.

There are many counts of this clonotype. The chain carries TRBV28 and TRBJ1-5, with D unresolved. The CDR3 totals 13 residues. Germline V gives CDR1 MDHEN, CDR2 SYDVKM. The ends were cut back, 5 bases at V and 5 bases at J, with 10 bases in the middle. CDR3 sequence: CASSTARDQPQHF. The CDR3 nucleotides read TGTGCCAGCAGTACAGCAAGGGATCAGCCCCAGCATTTT.

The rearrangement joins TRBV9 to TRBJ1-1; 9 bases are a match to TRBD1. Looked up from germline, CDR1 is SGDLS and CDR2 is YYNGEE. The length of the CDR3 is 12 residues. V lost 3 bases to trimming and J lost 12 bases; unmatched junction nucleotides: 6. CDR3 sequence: CASSGGGQGSFF. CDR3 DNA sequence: TGTGCCAGCAGCGGCGGGGGACAGGGTTCTTTCTTT.

CDR3 residues: CASSFARGETQYF. The CDR3 nucleotides read TGTGCCAGCAGTTTTGCGCGGGGAGAGACCCAGTACTTC. The rearrangement links TRBV12-3 or TRBV12-4 to TRBJ2-5; possible D gene TRBD2, 6 bases. This CDR3 is built from 13 residues. V was shortened by 3 bases and J by 4 bases, with 9 bases between the two germline ends.

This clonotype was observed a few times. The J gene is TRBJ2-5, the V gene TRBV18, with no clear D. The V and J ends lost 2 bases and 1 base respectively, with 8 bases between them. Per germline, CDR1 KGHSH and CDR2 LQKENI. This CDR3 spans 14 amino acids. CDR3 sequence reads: CASSPIDRQETQYF. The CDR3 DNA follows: TGTGCCAGCTCACCAATCGACCGCCAAGAGACCCAGTACTTC.

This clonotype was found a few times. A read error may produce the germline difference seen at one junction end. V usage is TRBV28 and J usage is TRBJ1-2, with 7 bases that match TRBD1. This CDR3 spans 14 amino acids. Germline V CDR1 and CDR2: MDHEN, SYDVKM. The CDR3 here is CASSSQGNNHGYTF. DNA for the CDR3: TGTGCCAGCAGTTCACAGGGGAATAACCATGGCTACACCTTC.

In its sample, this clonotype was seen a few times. CDR3 bases: TGCGCCAGCAGCGACATAGGGGGCAACTACAATGAGCAGTTCTTC. Translation gives CASSDIGGNYNEQFF. This rearrangement joins TRBV5-1 to TRBJ2-1, with 7 bases fitting TRBD1. This CDR3 is built from 15 residues. CDR1 and CDR2 (germline): SGHRS, YFSETQ. Trimming at V came to 4 bases and at J to 3 bases, leaving 7 bases not matched to a gene.

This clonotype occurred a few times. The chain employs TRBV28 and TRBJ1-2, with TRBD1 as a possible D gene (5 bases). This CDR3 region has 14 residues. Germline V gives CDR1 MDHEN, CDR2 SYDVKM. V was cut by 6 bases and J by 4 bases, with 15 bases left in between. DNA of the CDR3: TGTGCCAGCAGCGCAGGGAAGTTGGCCTATGGCTACACCTTC. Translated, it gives CASSAGKLAYGYTF.

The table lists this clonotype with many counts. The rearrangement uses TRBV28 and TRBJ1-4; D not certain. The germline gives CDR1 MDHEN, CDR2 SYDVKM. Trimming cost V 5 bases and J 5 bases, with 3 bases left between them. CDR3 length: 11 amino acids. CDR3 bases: TGTGCCAGCAGTACGAATGAAAAACTGTTTTTT. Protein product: CASSTNEKLFF.

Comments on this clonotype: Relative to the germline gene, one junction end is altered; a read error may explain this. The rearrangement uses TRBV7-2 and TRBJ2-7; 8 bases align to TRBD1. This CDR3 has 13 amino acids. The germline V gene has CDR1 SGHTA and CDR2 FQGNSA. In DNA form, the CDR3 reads TGTGCCAGCAGCTTAGCATGGGACAGGCCTAGGGACTTC. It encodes CASSLAWDRPRDF.

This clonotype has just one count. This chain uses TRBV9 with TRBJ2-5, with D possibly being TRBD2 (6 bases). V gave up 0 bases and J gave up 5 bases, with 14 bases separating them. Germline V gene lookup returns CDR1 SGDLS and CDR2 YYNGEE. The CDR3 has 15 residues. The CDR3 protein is CASSVGLVTGETQYF. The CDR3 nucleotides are TGTGCCAGCAGCGTAGGACTAGTAACGGGGGAGACCCAGTACTTC. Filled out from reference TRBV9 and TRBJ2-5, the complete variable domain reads DSGVTQTPKHLITATGQRVTLRCSPRSGDLSVYWYQQSLDQGLQFLIQYYNGEERAKGNILERFSAQQFPDLHSELNLSSLELGDSALYFCASSVGLVTGETQYFGPGTRLLVL.

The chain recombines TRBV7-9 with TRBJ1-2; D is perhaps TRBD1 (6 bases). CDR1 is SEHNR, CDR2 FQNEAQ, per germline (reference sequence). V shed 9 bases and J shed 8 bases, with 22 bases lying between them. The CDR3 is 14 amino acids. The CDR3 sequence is CASSILGGAEGYTF. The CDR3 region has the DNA TGTGCCAGTAGTATTTTAGGGGGAGCGGAAGGCTACACCTTC.

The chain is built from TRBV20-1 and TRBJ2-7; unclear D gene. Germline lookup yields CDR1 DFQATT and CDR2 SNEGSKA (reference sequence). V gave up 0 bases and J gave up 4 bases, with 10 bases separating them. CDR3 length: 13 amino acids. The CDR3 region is CSARDPLTYEQYF. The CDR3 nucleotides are TGCAGTGCTAGAGACCCTTTGACTTACGAGCAGTACTTC.

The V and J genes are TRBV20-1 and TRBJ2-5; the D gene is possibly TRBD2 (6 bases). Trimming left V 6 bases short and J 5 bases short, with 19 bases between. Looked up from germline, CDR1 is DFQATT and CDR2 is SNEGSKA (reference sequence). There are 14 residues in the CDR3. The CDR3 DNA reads TGCAGTGCGATGACTAGTTTCGGAGATGAGACCCAGTACTTC. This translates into CSAMTSFGDETQYF.

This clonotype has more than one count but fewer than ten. In DNA, the CDR3 is TGTGCCAGCTCACCAGCAGTCCTTTTCGAGCAGTACTTC. Protein sequence: CASSPAVLFEQYF. The chain combines TRBV18 with TRBJ2-7, with D uncertain. Trimming removed 2 bases at V and 6 bases at J, with 11 bases between. CDR3 size: 13 residues. Germline assignment: CDR1 KGHSH and CDR2 LQKENI.

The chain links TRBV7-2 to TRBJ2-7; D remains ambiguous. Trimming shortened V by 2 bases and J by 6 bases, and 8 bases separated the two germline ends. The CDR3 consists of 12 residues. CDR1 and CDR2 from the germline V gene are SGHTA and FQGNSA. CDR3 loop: CASSLYGSEQYF. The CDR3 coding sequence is TGTGCCAGCAGCTTATACGGCTCCGAGCAGTACTTC.

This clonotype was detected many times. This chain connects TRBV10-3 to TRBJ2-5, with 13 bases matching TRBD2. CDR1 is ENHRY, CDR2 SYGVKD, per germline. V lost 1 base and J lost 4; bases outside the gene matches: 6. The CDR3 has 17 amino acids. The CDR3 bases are TGTGCCATCAGTGAGTGGACTAGCGGGAGTTCAGGAGAGACCCAGTACTTC. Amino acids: CAISEWTSGSSGETQYF.